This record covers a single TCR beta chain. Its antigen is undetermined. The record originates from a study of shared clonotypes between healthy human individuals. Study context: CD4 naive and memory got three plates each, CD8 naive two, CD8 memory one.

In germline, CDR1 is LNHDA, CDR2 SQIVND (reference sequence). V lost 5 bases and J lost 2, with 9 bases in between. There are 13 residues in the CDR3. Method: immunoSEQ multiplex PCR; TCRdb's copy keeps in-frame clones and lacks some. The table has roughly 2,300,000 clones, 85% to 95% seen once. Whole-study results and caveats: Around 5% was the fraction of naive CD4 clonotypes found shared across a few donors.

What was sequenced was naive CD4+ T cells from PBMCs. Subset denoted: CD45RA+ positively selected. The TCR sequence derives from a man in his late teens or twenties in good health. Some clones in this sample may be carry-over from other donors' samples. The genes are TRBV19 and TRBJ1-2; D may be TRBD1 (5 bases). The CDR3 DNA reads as TGTGCCAGTAGTCCCGAGGGGAACTATGGCTACACCTTC. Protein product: CASSPEGNYGYTF.